What follows are 13 T cell receptor beta chains derived from one specimen sequenced in a study of blood T cells in healthy people across ages. Combining a sample-barcoded 5' primer with a J-beta primer mix, a second PCR ran for roughly 6 to 12 cycles. TCRdb itself ran the 5' RACE reads through MiXCR, one entry per CDR3 protein. The data show fewer than 1 million distinct CDR3 sequences, 40% to 50% seen once. The material sequenced was blood. Receptor source: a man in his sixties in good health.

This chain joins TRBV11-2 and TRBJ2-5; 12 bases are a match to TRBD2. The DNA end favors TRBJ2-7, so the J call may be wrong. The germline gives CDR1 SGHAT, CDR2 FQNNGV. This CDR3 spans 15 amino acids. CDR3 in DNA: TGTGCCAGCAGTTCTAGCGGGAGGGGGTCCTACGAGCAGTACTTC. Translated, it gives CASSSSGRGSYEQYF.

A remark on this clonotype: This may stem from a read error, because a much larger clone lies one nucleotide away. Since no conserved phenylalanine or tryptophan closes the CDR3, a read error is the likely cause. The rearrangement links TRBV7-2 to TRBJ2-5; D not certain. Germline-derived CDR1 and CDR2 are SGHTA and FQGNSA. The CDR3 is 12 amino acids. V was trimmed by 7 bases and J by 4 bases, leaving 10 bases between them. The CDR3 DNA follows: TGTGCCAGCAACCAGGCAGGAGAGACCCAGTACTTG. This gives the protein CASNQAGETQYL.

In its sample, this clonotype was seen a few times. The V call is TRBV6-1, the J call TRBJ1-1, with 7 bases fitting TRBD1. V trimming: 5 bases; J trimming: 4 bases; junction bases outside the gene matches: 10. Germline loops: CDR1 MNHNS, CDR2 SASEGT. The CDR3 covers 15 residues. The CDR3 protein is CASSRSGNRGTEAFF. CDR3 DNA: TGTGCCAGCAGTCGAAGCGGGAACAGGGGCACTGAAGCTTTCTTT.

The chain has TRBV7-2 and TRBJ2-3; D gene ambiguous. The CDR3 has 13 amino acids. V was clipped by 5 bases and J by 0 bases, with 6 bases between them. Germline assignment: CDR1 SGHTA and CDR2 FQGNSA. CDR3 sequence (DNA): TGTGCCAGCAGCACACCTAGCACAGATACGCAGTATTTT. Protein sequence: CASSTPSTDTQYF.

The chain has TRBV7-9 and TRBJ2-2; D assignment may be TRBD1 or TRBD2 (5 bases each). Trimming took off 5 bases at V and 9 bases at J, with 16 bases between the two ends. Germline V gene data show CDR1 as SEHNR and CDR2 as FQNEAQ (reference sequence). There are 14 residues in the CDR3. For the CDR3, the DNA is TGTGCCAGCAGCCCCCCGGGACCTTTGAGGGAGCTGTTTTTT. It encodes CASSPPGPLRELFF.

V and J are TRBV5-5 and TRBJ2-1; 10 bases line up with TRBD1. The germline gives CDR1 SGHKS, CDR2 YYEKEE (reference sequence). V lost 2 bases, J lost 8 bases, and 7 bases stayed unmatched. The CDR3 spans 15 residues. CDR3 sequence reads: CASSFGGQGIDEQFF. As DNA, the CDR3 is TGTGCCAGCAGCTTTGGGGGACAGGGGATCGATGAGCAGTTCTTC.

This chain joins TRBV7-2 and TRBJ2-1; 7 bases fit TRBD2. CDR3 length equals 13 residues. The V gene's germline CDR1 is SGHTA and CDR2 FQGNSA. V shed 10 bases, J shed 7 bases, and the junction held 10 bases outside the gene matches. CDR3 residues: CATHERGFNEQFF. For the CDR3, the DNA is TGTGCCACCCATGAGCGGGGTTTTAATGAGCAGTTCTTC.

The J gene is TRBJ2-7, the V gene TRBV21-1; the table's D call of TRBD1 was not tested on the DNA. TRBV21-1 is a pseudogene segment. CDR3 length: 15 amino acids. The CDR3 nucleotides are TGTGCCAGCAGCCGAACGGGACAGGGATGCAACGAGCAGTACTTC. Translating it yields CASSRTGQGCNEQYF.

This clonotype was observed at least ten times. The gene calls are TRBV29-1 and TRBJ2-1; TRBD1 might be the D (5 bases). The CDR3 consists of 12 residues. Germline V gene lookup returns CDR1 SQVTM and CDR2 ANQGSEA. V lost 3 bases, J lost 10 bases, and 13 bases lay in between. The CDR3 here is CSVEKGLTEQFF. CDR3 in DNA: TGCAGCGTTGAGAAGGGGTTAACCGAGCAGTTCTTC.

In its sample, this clonotype was seen a few times. The chain recombines TRBV27 with TRBJ2-7, with 9 nucleotides matching TRBD2. The V segment lost 2 bases and the J segment 4 bases; nucleotides outside the gene matches: 9. This CDR3 has 16 amino acids. CDR1 and CDR2 from the germline V gene are MNHEY and SMNVEV (reference sequence). The CDR3 nucleotides are TGTGCCAGCAGTTTACACTCTAGCGGGGAATTATACGAGCAGTACTTC. It is translated as CASSLHSSGELYEQYF.

This clonotype was picked up a small number of times. The chain combines TRBV6-1 with TRBJ2-7, with 9 bases aligning to TRBD2. Judging by the DNA end, TRBJ2-5 fits better; the J call may be wrong. Germline lookup yields CDR1 MNHNS and CDR2 SASEGT. The CDR3 totals 16 residues. The CDR3 loop is CASSAVQVAGAQTQYF. CDR3 in DNA: TGTGCCAGCAGCGCCGTACAAGTAGCGGGAGCTCAGACCCAGTACTTC.

Concerning this clonotype: A much more abundant neighbour one base away suggests this may be a read error. This chain joins TRBV12-3 or TRBV12-4 and TRBJ1-2, with 7 bases that match TRBD1. This CDR3 is 14 amino acids long. The V and J ends lost 5 bases and 4 bases, in that order; junction bases with no gene match: 7. CDR3: CASSVEGAGYGYTF. DNA of the CDR3: TGTGCCAGCAGTGTAGAGGGGGCGGGCTATGGCTACACCTTC.

This clonotype appeared a single time. This sequence joins TRBV7-2 and TRBJ2-2; D gene uncertain. Germline CDR1 is SGHTA and CDR2 is FQGNSA. This CDR3 has 14 residues. Trimming removed 7 bases at V and 4 bases at J, with 13 bases between. CDR3 coding DNA: TGTGCCAGCATCTTCGAAGATGCCACCGGGGAGCTGTTTTTT. Amino acid sequence: CASIFEDATGELFF.